One and the same sample provided the 5 T cell receptor beta chains below, sequenced in a study of T cell responses to AZD1222 COVID-19 vaccine. Repertoires were generated with immunoSEQ multiplex PCR, while TCRdb's copy carries only in-frame clones and drops some. The table has approximately 110,000 clones, around 90% seen once; the top ten hold about 2.5%. The source was peripheral blood, collected 28 days after the second AZD1222 dose. These receptors were collected from an adult who received the AZD1222 COVID-19 vaccine.

The rearrangement joins TRBV28 to TRBJ2-1; unclear D gene. Trimming removed 0 bases at V and 9 bases at J, with 3 bases between. The CDR3 extends over 11 amino acids. Per the germline V gene, CDR1 is MDHEN and CDR2 is SYDVKM. The CDR3 reads CASSLWGEQFF. For the CDR3, the DNA is TGTGCCAGCAGTTTATGGGGTGAGCAGTTCTTC.

The J gene is TRBJ2-2, the V gene TRBV9, with D perhaps being TRBD1 or TRBD2 (5 bases each). The germline V gene has CDR1 SGDLS and CDR2 YYNGEE. This CDR3 comprises 14 residues. V was shortened by 4 bases and J by 6 bases, with 13 bases between the two germline ends. The CDR3 reads CASSPIVGAGELFF. The DNA for the CDR3 is TGTGCCAGCAGCCCTATCGTGGGGGCCGGGGAGCTGTTTTTT. The full variable domain, with the rest looked up from reference TRBV9 and TRBJ2-2, is DSGVTQTPKHLITATGQRVTLRCSPRSGDLSVYWYQQSLDQGLQFLIQYYNGEERAKGNILERFSAQQFPDLHSELNLSSLELGDSALYFCASSPIVGAGELFFGEGSRLTVL.

This clone showed up just a few times. The chain uses TRBV7-2 and TRBJ1-5; 8 bases are shared with TRBD1. CDR3 length: 15 amino acids. Trimming removed 2 bases from V and 4 bases from J; junction bases left unmatched: 4. CDR1 and CDR2 from the germline V gene are SGHTA and FQGNSA. The CDR3 bases are TGTGCCAGCAGCTTATGGCGGACAGGGAATCAGCCCCAGCATTTT. Protein product: CASSLWRTGNQPQHF.

V gene TRBV7-9 combines with J gene TRBJ2-1; D possibly corresponds to TRBD2 (5 bases). CDR3 length equals 16 residues. V was trimmed by 1 base and J by 0 bases, leaving 10 bases between them. Germline V gene data show CDR1 as SEHNR and CDR2 as FQNEAQ (reference sequence). CDR3 protein: CASSLGLTGSYNEQFF. The CDR3 coding sequence is TGTGCCAGCAGCTTAGGACTAACCGGCTCCTACAATGAGCAGTTCTTC.

The chain carries TRBV6-5 and TRBJ1-1, with D possibly matching TRBD1 (5 bases). Germline CDR1 is MNHEY and CDR2 is SVGAGI. The CDR3 length is 14 residues. Trimming took 10 bases from V and 0 from J, leaving 15 bases between them. The CDR3 nucleotides read TGTGCCACTCAAAGGAAGGGGCTGAACACTGAAGCTTTCTTT. Translating gives CATQRKGLNTEAFF.